These T cell receptor beta chains were read from a single sample in a study of blood T cell repertoires in COVID-19. This table comes from immunoSEQ multiplex PCR, and its TCRdb copy is limited to in-frame clones, with some not included. The profile covers under 400,000 clones, with 88% appearing a single time and roughly 1.7% taken by the ten largest. Source material: peripheral blood. The receptors were gathered from a woman younger than 45 with COVID-19, enrolled during active disease. Both conserved end residues are part of each CDR3. Each record gives: V gene, J gene, D gene, clone size, CDR3 protein, CDR3 DNA. D genes are given only for firm matches. Clone size, where shown, is once, few, many, or a class for clones that have expanded.

>TRBV2|TRBJ1-1|TRBD1|.
CASSEGARGRGGTEAFF
TGTGCCAGCAGTGAAGGGGCCAGGGGGCGAGGGGGAACTGAAGCTTTCTTT
>TRBV15|TRBJ1-4|TRBD1|once
CATSSGWYRGANEKLFF
TGTGCCACCAGCAGTGGATGGTACAGGGGTGCTAATGAAAAACTGTTTTTT
>TRBV4-2|TRBJ2-2|.|.
CASSQVITGELFF
TGTGCCAGCAGCCAAGTTATTACCGGGGAGCTGTTTTTT
>TRBV10-3|TRBJ1-4|.|.
CAISESGATNEKLFF
TGTGCCATCAGTGAGTCGGGAGCAACTAATGAAAAACTGTTTTTT
>TRBV7-9|TRBJ2-1|TRBD2|.
CASNGGGAFYNEQFF
TGTGCCAGCAACGGCGGGGGGGCCTTCTACAATGAGCAGTTCTTC
>TRBV6-5|TRBJ2-1|.|.
CASRGGNNEQFF
TGTGCCAGCAGGGGCGGGAACAATGAGCAGTTCTTC
>TRBV7-2|TRBJ2-1|.|.
CASSSAGGRPGLNEQFF
TGTGCCAGCAGCTCTGCCGGAGGACGCCCAGGACTCAATGAGCAGTTCTTC
>TRBV4-3|TRBJ2-1|TRBD1|.
CASRGQGAYNEQFF
TGCGCCAGCAGGGGACAGGGCGCGTACAATGAGCAGTTCTTC
>TRBV28|TRBJ1-2|TRBD1|.
CASSLLPGQGAWGYTF
TGTGCCAGCAGTTTACTCCCGGGACAGGGGGCGTGGGGCTACACCTTC
>TRBV7-8|TRBJ1-5|.|.
CASSSGFGLGAQHF
TGTGCCAGCAGCTCGGGATTTGGGCTCGGGGCCCAGCATTTT
>TRBV6-2/TRBV6-3|TRBJ2-7|TRBD2|.
CASSNGLAGGNEQYF
TGTGCCAGCAGTAACGGACTAGCGGGGGGGAACGAGCAGTACTTC
>TRBV7-9|TRBJ1-2|.|.
CASSLWEDGYTF
TGTGCCAGCAGCCTGTGGGAGGATGGCTACACCTTC
>TRBV5-4|TRBJ1-1|.|once
CASSLEPSRSEFF
TGTGCCAGCAGCTTGGAGCCTAGTAGGTCGGAATTCTTT
>TRBV12-5|TRBJ1-1|.|.
CASGLFSNRNTEAFF
TGTGCTAGTGGTTTGTTTTCAAACAGGAACACTGAAGCTTTCTTT
>TRBV2|TRBJ2-7|TRBD1|.
CASSDNGPGTGSHEQYF
TGTGCCAGCAGTGATAATGGCCCCGGGACAGGGAGCCACGAGCAGTACTTC
>TRBV10-3|TRBJ2-3|TRBD2|.
CAISDLFSGGAADTQYF
TGTGCCATCAGTGATCTCTTTAGCGGGGGGGCGGCAGATACGCAGTATTTT
>TRBV4-1|TRBJ2-3|TRBD2|.
CASSQGSFGLANTDTQYF
TGCGCCAGCAGCCAAGGTTCATTTGGACTAGCAAACACAGATACGCAGTATTTT
>TRBV4-1|TRBJ2-3|.|.
CASSQVPAGRGTDTQYF
TGCGCCAGCAGCCAAGTCCCGGCCGGGAGAGGGACAGATACGCAGTATTTT
>TRBV5-1|TRBJ2-5|TRBD2|.
CASSLRRGVQETQYF
TGCGCCAGCAGCTTGAGGCGGGGGGTCCAAGAGACCCAGTACTTC
>TRBV24-1|TRBJ1-2|.|.
CATSTEAGGYTF
TGTGCCACCAGTACCGAGGCGGGTGGCTACACCTTC
>TRBV11-3|TRBJ1-2|.|.
CASSLGQGGYGYTF
TGTGCCAGCAGCTTAGGTCAGGGCGGATATGGCTACACCTTC
>TRBV2|TRBJ2-1|TRBD2|few
CASSPGLDYNEQFF
TGTGCCAGCAGTCCCGGACTAGACTACAATGAGCAGTTCTTC
>TRBV11-3|TRBJ2-3|.|.
CASSSNSQASTDTQYF
TGTGCCAGCAGCTCCAATAGTCAAGCTAGCACAGATACGCAGTATTTT
>TRBV7-2|TRBJ2-5|.|.
CASSQSRLEVRTQYF
TGTGCCAGCAGCCAAAGTCGCCTCGAGGTACGGACCCAGTACTTC